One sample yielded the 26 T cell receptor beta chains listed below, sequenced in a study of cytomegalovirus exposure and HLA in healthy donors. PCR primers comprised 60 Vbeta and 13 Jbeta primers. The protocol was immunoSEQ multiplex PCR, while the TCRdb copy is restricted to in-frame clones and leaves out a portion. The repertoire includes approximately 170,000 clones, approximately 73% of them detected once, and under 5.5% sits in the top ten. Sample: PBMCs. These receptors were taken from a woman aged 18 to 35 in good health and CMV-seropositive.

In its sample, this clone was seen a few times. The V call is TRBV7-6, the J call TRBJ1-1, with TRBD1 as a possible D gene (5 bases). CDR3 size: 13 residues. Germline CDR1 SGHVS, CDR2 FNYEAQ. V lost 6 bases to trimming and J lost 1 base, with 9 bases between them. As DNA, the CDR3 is TGTGCCAGCAGGGCAGGGCAGAACACTGAAGCTTTCTTT. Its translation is CASRAGQNTEAFF.

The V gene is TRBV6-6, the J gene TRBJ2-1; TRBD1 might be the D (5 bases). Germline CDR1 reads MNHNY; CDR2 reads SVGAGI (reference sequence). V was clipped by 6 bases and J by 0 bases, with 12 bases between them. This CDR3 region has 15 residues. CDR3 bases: TGTGCCAGCAGCTCACAGGAAAGCTCCTACAATGAGCAGTTCTTC. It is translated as CASSSQESSYNEQFF.

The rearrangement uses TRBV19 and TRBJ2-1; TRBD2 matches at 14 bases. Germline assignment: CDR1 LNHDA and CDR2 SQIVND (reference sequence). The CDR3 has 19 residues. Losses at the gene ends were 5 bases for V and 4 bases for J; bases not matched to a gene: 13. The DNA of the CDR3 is TGTGCCAGTAGTCTGGCCCGGACTAGCGGGGGGCCGCTTTACAATGAGCAGTTCTTC. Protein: CASSLARTSGGPLYNEQFF.

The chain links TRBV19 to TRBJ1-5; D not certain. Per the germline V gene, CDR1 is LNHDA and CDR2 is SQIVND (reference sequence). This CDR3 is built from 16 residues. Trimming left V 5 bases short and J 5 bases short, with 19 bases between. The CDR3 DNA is TGTGCCAGTAGTCTCCGGGAACATACCCTCTATCAGCCCCAGCATTTT. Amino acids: CASSLREHTLYQPQHF.

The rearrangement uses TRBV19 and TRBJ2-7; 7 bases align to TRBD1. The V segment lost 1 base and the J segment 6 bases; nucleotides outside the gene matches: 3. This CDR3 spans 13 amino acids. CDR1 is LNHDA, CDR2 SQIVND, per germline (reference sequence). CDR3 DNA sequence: TGTGCCAGTAGTATAGTACCAGGGGGCGAGCAGTACTTC. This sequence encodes CASSIVPGGEQYF. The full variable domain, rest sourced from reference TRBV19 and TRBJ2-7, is DGGITQSPKYLFRKEGQNVTLSCEQNLNHDAMYWYRQDPGQGLRLIYYSQIVNDFQKGDIAEGYSVSREKKESFPLTVTSAQKNPTAFYLCASSIVPGGEQYFGPGTRLTVT.

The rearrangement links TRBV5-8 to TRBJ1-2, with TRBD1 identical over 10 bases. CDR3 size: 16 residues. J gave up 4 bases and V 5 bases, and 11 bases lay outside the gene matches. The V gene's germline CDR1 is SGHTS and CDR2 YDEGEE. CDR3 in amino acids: CASRRLGTGVVYGYTF. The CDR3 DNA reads TGTGCCAGCAGAAGATTAGGGACAGGGGTCGTCTATGGCTACACCTTC.

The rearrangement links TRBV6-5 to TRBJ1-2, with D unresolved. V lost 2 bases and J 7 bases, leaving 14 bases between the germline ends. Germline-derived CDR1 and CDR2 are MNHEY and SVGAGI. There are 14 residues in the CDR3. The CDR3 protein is CASSYGPGMGGYTF. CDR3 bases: TGTGCCAGCAGTTACGGTCCGGGGATGGGTGGCTACACCTTC.

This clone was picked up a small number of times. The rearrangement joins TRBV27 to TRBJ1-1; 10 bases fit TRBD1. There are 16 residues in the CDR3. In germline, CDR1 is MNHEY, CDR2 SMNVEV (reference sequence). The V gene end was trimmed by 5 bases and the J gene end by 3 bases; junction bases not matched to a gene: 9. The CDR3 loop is CASSPWTGGEDTEAFF. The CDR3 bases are TGTGCCAGCAGTCCCTGGACAGGGGGGGAGGACACTGAAGCTTTCTTT.

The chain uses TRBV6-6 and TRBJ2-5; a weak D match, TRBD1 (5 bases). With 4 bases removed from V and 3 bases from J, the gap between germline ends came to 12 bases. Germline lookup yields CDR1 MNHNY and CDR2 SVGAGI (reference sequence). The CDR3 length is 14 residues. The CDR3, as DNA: TGTGCCAGCAGTTTACCCACCAGGGAAGAGACCCAGTACTTC. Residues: CASSLPTREETQYF.

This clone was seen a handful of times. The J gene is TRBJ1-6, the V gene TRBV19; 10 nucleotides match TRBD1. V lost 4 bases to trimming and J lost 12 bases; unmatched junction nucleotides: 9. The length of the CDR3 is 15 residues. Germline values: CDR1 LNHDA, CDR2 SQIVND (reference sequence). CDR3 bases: TGTGCCAGTAGTACCACGGGACAGGGGACGGGACCCCTCCACTTT. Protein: CASSTTGQGTGPLHF.

CDR3 coding DNA: TGTGCCAGCAGCTCCCGGTCCACAGGATACTATGGCTACACCTTC. It is translated as CASSSRSTGYYGYTF. J is TRBJ1-2 and V is TRBV5-6, with D perhaps TRBD1 (5 bases). Germline V CDR1 and CDR2: SGHDT, YYEEEE. CDR3 length: 15 residues. V shed 3 bases and J shed 3 bases, with 15 bases lying between them.

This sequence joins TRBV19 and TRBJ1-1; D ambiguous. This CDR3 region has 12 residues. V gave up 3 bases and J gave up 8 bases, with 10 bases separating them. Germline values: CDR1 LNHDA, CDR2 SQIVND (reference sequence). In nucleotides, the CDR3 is TGTGCCAGTAGTATTCGTCCGGGGGAAGCTTTCTTT. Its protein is CASSIRPGEAFF.

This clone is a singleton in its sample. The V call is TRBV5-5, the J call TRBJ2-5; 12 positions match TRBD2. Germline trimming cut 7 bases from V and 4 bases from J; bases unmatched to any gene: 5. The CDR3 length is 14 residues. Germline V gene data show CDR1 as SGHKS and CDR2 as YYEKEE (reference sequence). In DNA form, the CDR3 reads TGTGCCAGCCAACTAGCGGGGGGCCCAGAGACCCAGTACTTC. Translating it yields CASQLAGGPETQYF.

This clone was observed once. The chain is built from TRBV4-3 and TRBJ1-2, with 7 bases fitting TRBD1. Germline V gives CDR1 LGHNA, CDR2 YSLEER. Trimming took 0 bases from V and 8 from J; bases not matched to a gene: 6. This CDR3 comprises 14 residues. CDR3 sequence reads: CASSQEALRGGYTF. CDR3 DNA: TGCGCCAGCAGCCAAGAGGCCCTCAGGGGGGGCTACACCTTC.

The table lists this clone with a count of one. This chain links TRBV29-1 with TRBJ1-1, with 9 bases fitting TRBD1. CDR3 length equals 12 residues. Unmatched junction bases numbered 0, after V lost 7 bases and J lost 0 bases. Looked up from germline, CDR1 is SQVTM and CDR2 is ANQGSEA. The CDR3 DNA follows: TGCAGCGGGACAGGGGTGAACACTGAAGCTTTCTTT. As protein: CSGTGVNTEAFF.

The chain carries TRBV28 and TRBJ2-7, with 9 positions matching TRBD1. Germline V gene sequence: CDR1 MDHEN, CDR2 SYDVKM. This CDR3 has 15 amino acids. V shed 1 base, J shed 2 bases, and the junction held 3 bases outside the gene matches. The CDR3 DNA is TGTGCCAGCAGTTTATCTGGGACAGGGCCCTACGAGCAGTACTTC. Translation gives CASSLSGTGPYEQYF.

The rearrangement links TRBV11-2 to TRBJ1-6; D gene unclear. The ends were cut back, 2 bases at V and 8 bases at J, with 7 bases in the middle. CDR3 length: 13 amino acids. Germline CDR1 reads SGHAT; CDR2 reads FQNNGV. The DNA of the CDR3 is TGTGCCAGCAGCTTACTTCTAGATTCACCCCTCCACTTT. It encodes CASSLLLDSPLHF.

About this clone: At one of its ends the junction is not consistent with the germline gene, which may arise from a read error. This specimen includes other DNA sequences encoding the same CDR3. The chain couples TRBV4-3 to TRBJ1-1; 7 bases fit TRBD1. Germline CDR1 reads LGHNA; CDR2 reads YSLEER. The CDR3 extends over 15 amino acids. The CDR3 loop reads CASSQDLVGQTEAFF. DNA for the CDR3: TGCGCCAGTAGCCAAGATCTAGTGGGACAGACTGAAGCTTTCTTT.

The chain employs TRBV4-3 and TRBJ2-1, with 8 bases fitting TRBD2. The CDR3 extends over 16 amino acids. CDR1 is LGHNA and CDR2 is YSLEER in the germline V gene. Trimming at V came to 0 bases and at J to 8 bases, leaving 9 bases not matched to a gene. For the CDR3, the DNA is TGCGCCAGCAGCCAAGATATGAGTAGCGGGGTCGATGAGCAGTTCTTC. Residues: CASSQDMSSGVDEQFF.

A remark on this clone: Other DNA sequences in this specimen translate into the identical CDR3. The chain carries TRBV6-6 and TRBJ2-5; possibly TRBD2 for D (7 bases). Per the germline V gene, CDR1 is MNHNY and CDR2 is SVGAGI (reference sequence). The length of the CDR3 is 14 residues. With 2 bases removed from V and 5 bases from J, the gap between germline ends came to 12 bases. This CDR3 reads CASSYRGGLETQYF. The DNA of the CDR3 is TGTGCCAGCAGTTACAGGGGGGGCCTGGAGACCCAGTACTTC.

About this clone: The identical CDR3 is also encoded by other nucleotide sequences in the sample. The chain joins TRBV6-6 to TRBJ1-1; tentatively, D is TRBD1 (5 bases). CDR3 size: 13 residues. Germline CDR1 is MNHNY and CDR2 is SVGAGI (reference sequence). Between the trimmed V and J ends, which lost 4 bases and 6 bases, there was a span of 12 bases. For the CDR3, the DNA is TGTGCCAGCAGTTCTCAGGGAAAACCTGAAGCTTTCTTT. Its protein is CASSSQGKPEAFF.

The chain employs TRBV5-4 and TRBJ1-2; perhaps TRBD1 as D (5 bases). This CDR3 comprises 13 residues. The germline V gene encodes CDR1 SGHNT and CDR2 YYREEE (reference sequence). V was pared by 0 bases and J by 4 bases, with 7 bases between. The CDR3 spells CASSLDRTYGYTF. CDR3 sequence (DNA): TGTGCCAGCAGCTTGGACAGGACCTATGGCTACACCTTC.

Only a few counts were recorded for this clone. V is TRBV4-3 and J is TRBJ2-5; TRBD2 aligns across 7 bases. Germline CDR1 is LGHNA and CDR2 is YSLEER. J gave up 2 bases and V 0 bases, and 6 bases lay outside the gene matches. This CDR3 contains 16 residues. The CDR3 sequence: CASSQDGRGLQETQYF. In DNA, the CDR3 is TGCGCCAGCAGCCAAGATGGGCGGGGACTACAAGAGACCCAGTACTTC.

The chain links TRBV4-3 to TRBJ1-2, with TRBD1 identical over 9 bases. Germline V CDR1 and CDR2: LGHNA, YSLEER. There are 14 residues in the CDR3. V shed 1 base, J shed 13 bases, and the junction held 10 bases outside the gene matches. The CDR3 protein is CASSQARDRVPFTF. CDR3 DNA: TGCGCCAGCAGCCAAGCCCGGGACAGGGTACCTTTCACCTTC.

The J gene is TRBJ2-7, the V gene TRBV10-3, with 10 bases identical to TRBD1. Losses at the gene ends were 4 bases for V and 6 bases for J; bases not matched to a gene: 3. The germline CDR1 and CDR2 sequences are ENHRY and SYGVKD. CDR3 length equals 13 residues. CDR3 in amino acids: CAISGQGAIEQYF. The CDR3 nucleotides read TGTGCCATCAGTGGACAGGGGGCGATCGAGCAGTACTTC.

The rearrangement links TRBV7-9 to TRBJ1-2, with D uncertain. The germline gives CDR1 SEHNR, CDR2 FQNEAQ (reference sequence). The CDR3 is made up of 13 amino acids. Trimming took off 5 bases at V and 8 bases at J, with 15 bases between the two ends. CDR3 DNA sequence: TGTGCCAGCAGCCCCGGAGGAGGTCGGGGCTACACCTTC. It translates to CASSPGGGRGYTF.